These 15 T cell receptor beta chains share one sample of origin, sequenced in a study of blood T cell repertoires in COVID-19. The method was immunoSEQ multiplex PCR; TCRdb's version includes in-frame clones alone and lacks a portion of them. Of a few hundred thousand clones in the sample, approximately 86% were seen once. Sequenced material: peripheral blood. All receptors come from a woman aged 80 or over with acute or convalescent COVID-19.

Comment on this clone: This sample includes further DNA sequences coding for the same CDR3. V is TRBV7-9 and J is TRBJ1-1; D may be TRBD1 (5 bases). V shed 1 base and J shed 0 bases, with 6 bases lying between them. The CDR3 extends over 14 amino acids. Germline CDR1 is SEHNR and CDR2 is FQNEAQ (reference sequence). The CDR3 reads CASSLGQLNTEAFF. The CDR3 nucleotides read TGTGCCAGCAGCTTAGGACAGCTGAACACTGAAGCTTTCTTT. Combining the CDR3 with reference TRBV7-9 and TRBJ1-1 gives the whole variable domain DTGVSQNPRHKITKRGQNVTFRCDPISEHNRLYWYRQTLGQGPEFLTYFQNEAQLEKSRLLSDRFSAERPKGSFSTLEIQRTEQGDSAMYLCASSLGQLNTEAFFGQGTRLTVV.

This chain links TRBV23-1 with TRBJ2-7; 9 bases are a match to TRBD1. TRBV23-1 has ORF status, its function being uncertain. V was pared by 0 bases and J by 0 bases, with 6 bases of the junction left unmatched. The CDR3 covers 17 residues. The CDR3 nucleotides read TGCGCCAGCAGTCAATCACAGGGGGCTATTAGCTCCTACGAGCAGTACTTC. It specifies CASSQSQGAISSYEQYF.

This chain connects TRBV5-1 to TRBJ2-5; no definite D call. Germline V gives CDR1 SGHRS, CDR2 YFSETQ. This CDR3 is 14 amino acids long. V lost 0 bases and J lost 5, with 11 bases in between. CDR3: CASSLVGRVETQYF. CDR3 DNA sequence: TGCGCCAGCAGCTTGGTGGGCAGAGTGGAGACCCAGTACTTC.

The CDR3 loop is CASSSGLADLTDTQYF. CDR3 nucleotide sequence: TGTGCCAGCAGTTCCGGACTAGCGGACCTCACAGATACGCAGTATTTT. V gene TRBV6-6 combines with J gene TRBJ2-3; the match to TRBD2 covers 10 bases. Germline V lookup: CDR1 MNHNY, CDR2 SVGAGI (reference sequence). There are 16 residues in the CDR3. V shed 4 bases and J 2 bases; nucleotides not matched to a gene: 6.

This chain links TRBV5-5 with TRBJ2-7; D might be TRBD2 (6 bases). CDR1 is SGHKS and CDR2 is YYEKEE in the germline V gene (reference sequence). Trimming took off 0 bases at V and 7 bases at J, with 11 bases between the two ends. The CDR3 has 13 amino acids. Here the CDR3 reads CASSLAMGGEQYF. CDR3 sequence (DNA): TGTGCCAGCAGCTTGGCCATGGGAGGTGAGCAGTACTTC.

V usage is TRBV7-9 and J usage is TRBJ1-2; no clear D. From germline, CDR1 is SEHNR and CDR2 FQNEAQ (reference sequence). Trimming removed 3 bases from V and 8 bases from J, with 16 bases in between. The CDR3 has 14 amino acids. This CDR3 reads CASSFGVGAGGYTF. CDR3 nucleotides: TGTGCCAGCAGCTTCGGGGTTGGTGCCGGGGGCTACACCTTC.

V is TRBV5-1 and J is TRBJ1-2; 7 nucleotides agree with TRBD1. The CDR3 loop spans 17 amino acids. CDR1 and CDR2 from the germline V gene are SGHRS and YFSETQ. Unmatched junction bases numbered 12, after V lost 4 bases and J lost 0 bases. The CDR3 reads CASSPGQQYLSNYGYTF. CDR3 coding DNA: TGCGCCAGCAGCCCGGGACAGCAATACCTTTCTAACTATGGCTACACCTTC.

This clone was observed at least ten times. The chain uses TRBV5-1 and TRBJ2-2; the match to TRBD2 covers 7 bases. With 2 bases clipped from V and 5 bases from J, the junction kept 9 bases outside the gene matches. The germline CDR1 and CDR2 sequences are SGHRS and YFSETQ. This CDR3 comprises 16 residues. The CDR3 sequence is CASSLLSGESTGELFF. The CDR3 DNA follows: TGCGCCAGCAGCTTACTAAGCGGGGAGAGTACCGGGGAGCTGTTTTTT.

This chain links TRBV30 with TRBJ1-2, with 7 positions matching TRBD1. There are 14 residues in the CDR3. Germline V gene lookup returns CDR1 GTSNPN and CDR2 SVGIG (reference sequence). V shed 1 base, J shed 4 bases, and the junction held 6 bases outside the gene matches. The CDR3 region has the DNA TGTGCCTGGAGTGGTAACAGGGGTGGCTATGGCTACACCTTC. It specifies CAWSGNRGGYGYTF.

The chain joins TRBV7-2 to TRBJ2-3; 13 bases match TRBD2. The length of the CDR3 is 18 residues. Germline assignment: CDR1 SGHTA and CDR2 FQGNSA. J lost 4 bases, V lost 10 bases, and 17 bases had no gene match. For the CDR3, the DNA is TGTGCCACCCCGGTCCGGACTAGCGGGGGATCCCTCGCAGATACGCAGTATTTT. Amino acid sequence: CATPVRTSGGSLADTQYF. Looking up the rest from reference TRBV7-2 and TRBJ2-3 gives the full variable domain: GAGVSQSPSNKVTEKGKDVELRCDPISGHTALYWYRQSLGQGLEFLIYFQGNSAPDKSGLPSDRFSAERTGGSVSTLTIQRTQQEDSAVYLCATPVRTSGGSLADTQYFGPGTRLTVL.

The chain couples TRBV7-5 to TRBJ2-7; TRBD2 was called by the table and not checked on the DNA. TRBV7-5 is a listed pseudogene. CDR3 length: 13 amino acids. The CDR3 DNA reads TGTGCCAGAAACTCCGGGGGACCCTACGAGCAGTACTTC. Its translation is CARNSGGPYEQYF.

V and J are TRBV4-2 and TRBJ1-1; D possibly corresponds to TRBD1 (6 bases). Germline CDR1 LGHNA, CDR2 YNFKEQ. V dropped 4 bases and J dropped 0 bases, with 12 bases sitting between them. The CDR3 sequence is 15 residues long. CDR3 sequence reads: CASSRGGVVNTEAFF. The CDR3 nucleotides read TGTGCCAGCAGCCGAGGGGGGGTCGTGAACACTGAAGCTTTCTTT.

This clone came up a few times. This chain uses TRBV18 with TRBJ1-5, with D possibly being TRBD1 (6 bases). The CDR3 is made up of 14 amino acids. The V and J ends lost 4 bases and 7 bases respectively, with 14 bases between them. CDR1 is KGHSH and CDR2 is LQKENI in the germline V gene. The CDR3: CASSRGQPGQPQHF. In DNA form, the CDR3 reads TGTGCCAGCTCACGGGGACAACCGGGGCAGCCCCAGCATTTT.

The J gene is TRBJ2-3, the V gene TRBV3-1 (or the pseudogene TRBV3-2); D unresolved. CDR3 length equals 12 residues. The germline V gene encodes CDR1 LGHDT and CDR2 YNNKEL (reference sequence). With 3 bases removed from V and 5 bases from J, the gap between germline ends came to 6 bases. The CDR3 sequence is CASSQAGDTQYF. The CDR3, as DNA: TGTGCCAGCAGCCAGGCTGGAGATACGCAGTATTTT.

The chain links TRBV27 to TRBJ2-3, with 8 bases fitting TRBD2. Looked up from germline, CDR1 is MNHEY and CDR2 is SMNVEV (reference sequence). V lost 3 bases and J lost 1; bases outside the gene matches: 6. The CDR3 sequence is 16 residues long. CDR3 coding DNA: TGTGCCAGCAGTTTTTATCCGCGGGGGGGCACAGATACGCAGTATTTT. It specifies CASSFYPRGGTDTQYF.